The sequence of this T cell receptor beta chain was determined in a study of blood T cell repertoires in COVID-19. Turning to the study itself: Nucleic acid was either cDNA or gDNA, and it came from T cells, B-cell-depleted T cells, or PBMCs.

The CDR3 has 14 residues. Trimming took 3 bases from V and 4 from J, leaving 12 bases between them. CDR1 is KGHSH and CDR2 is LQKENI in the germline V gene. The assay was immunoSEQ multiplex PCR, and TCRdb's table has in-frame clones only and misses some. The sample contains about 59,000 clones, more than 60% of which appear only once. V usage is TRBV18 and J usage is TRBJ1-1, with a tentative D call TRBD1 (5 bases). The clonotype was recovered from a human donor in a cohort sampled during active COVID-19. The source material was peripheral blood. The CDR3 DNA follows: TGTGCCAGCTCACCCCAACAGGCTCGCACTGAAGCTTTCTTT. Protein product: CASSPQQARTEAFF.